These T cell receptor beta chains were read from a single sample in a study of control samples from healthy donors and cancer patients. Generated by immunoSEQ multiplex PCR, the TCRdb table keeps only in-frame clones and is missing some. The data show fewer than 110,000 clones, around 89% seen once. Sequenced input: PBMCs. The source is a man in his 60s with lung cancer. Both conserved end residues are part of each CDR3. Each record gives: V gene, clone size, J gene, D gene, CDR3 protein, CDR3 DNA. D genes are given only for firm matches. Expanded clones get a size class; other rows say once, few or many, or leave the size out.

v_gene: TRBV6-5; abundance: .; j_gene: TRBJ1-1; d_gene: TRBD1; CDR3aa: CASKRQGMNTEAFF; CDR3nt: TGTGCCAGCAAGAGACAGGGTATGAACACTGAAGCTTTCTTT
v_gene: TRBV9; abundance: .; j_gene: TRBJ1-4; d_gene: TRBD1; CDR3aa: CASNTGQGTGGEKLFF; CDR3nt: TGTGCCAGCAATACAGGGCAAGGGACAGGGGGTGAAAAACTGTTTTTT
v_gene: TRBV12-3/TRBV12-4; abundance: .; j_gene: TRBJ2-7; d_gene: .; CDR3aa: CASTMDSSYEQYF; CDR3nt: TGTGCCAGCACCATGGACAGCTCCTACGAGCAGTACTTC
v_gene: TRBV5-1; abundance: .; j_gene: TRBJ1-6; d_gene: .; CDR3aa: CASSAGGLTSASPLHF; CDR3nt: TGCGCCAGCAGCGCGGGAGGGTTGACAAGTGCTTCACCCCTCCACTTT
v_gene: TRBV9; abundance: .; j_gene: TRBJ2-5; d_gene: .; CDR3aa: CASSVGGSVNQETQYF; CDR3nt: TGTGCCAGCAGCGTAGGGGGCTCCGTAAACCAAGAGACCCAGTACTTC
v_gene: TRBV5-1; abundance: .; j_gene: TRBJ2-7; d_gene: .; CDR3aa: CASSLSGNYEQYF; CDR3nt: TGCGCCAGCAGCTTAAGTGGGAACTACGAGCAGTACTTC
v_gene: TRBV11-3; abundance: .; j_gene: TRBJ2-3; d_gene: TRBD2; CDR3aa: CASSFWGLAVAGDTQYF; CDR3nt: TGTGCCAGCAGCTTTTGGGGACTAGCTGTCGCAGGAGATACGCAGTATTTT
v_gene: TRBV2; abundance: .; j_gene: TRBJ1-1; d_gene: .; CDR3aa: CASEWGANTEAFF; CDR3nt: TGTGCCAGTGAGTGGGGTGCGAACACTGAAGCTTTCTTT
v_gene: TRBV12-3/TRBV12-4; abundance: .; j_gene: TRBJ1-6; d_gene: .; CDR3aa: CASSLEVNSPLHF; CDR3nt: TGTGCCAGCAGTTTAGAAGTTAATTCACCCCTCCACTTT
v_gene: TRBV19; abundance: .; j_gene: TRBJ1-5; d_gene: .; CDR3aa: CASSIVDANQPQHF; CDR3nt: TGTGCCAGTAGTATAGTAGATGCCAATCAGCCCCAGCATTTT
v_gene: TRBV3-1/TRBV3-2; abundance: .; j_gene: TRBJ2-7; d_gene: TRBD1; CDR3aa: CASSPRDRGDGEQYF; CDR3nt: TGTGCCAGCAGCCCCCGAGACAGGGGGGACGGCGAGCAGTACTTC
v_gene: TRBV6-5; abundance: .; j_gene: TRBJ2-3; d_gene: .; CDR3aa: CASSSPVGRPTQYF; CDR3nt: TGTGCCAGCAGTTCCCCAGTAGGTAGGCCTACGCAGTATTTT
v_gene: TRBV10-2; abundance: .; j_gene: TRBJ1-1; d_gene: .; CDR3aa: CASSGARQEAFF; CDR3nt: TGCGCCAGCAGTGGGGCGAGGCAGGAAGCTTTCTTT
v_gene: TRBV20-1; abundance: .; j_gene: TRBJ1-5; d_gene: .; CDR3aa: CSASIGLWENQPQHF; CDR3nt: TGCAGTGCTAGTATTGGTCTATGGGAGAATCAGCCCCAGCATTTT
v_gene: TRBV3-1/TRBV3-2; abundance: .; j_gene: TRBJ2-1; d_gene: .; CDR3aa: CASSQPGSSYNEQFF; CDR3nt: TGTGCCAGCAGCCAACCAGGGAGCTCCTACAATGAGCAGTTCTTC
v_gene: TRBV24-1; abundance: .; j_gene: TRBJ2-5; d_gene: .; CDR3aa: CATSEGGAEETQYF; CDR3nt: TGTGCCACCAGTGAGGGGGGGGCCGAGGAGACCCAGTACTTC
v_gene: TRBV9; abundance: .; j_gene: TRBJ1-1; d_gene: .; CDR3aa: CASSVQGYTEAFF; CDR3nt: TGTGCCAGCAGCGTTCAGGGATACACTGAAGCTTTCTTT
v_gene: TRBV7-9; abundance: .; j_gene: TRBJ1-5; d_gene: .; CDR3aa: CASNAGPNQPQHF; CDR3nt: TGTGCCTCTAATGCGGGTCCCAATCAGCCCCAGCATTTT
v_gene: TRBV25-1; abundance: .; j_gene: TRBJ1-1; d_gene: .; CDR3aa: CASSALAGLNTEAFF; CDR3nt: TGTGCCAGCAGTGCCCTCGCAGGACTGAACACTGAAGCTTTCTTT
v_gene: TRBV19; abundance: .; j_gene: TRBJ2-6; d_gene: .; CDR3aa: CASSYRAPGANVLTF; CDR3nt: TGTGCCAGTAGTTATAGGGCTCCCGGGGCCAACGTCCTGACTTTC
v_gene: TRBV5-1; abundance: .; j_gene: TRBJ2-5; d_gene: TRBD2; CDR3aa: CASSFSGGTGETQYF; CDR3nt: TGCGCCAGCAGCTTCTCGGGGGGAACTGGAGAGACCCAGTACTTC
v_gene: TRBV24-1; abundance: .; j_gene: TRBJ1-2; d_gene: .; CDR3aa: CATRASPVGFF; CDR3nt: TGTGCCACCCGAGCGTCCCCGGTAGGGTTCTTC
v_gene: TRBV25-1; abundance: .; j_gene: TRBJ2-3; d_gene: .; CDR3aa: CASSEVVDTDTQYF; CDR3nt: TGTGCCAGCAGTGAAGTGGTGGATACAGATACGCAGTATTTT
v_gene: TRBV6-5; abundance: .; j_gene: TRBJ1-1; d_gene: .; CDR3aa: CASSLQGNTEAFF; CDR3nt: TGTGCCAGCAGTTTACAGGGGAACACTGAAGCTTTCTTT
v_gene: TRBV7-6; abundance: once; j_gene: TRBJ2-2; d_gene: TRBD1; CDR3aa: CASSYRTGANTGELFF; CDR3nt: TGTGCCAGCAGCTACCGGACAGGAGCGAACACCGGGGAGCTGTTTTTT
v_gene: TRBV5-1; abundance: .; j_gene: TRBJ1-4; d_gene: .; CDR3aa: CASSFRTNEKLFF; CDR3nt: TGCGCCAGCAGCTTTCGTACTAATGAAAAACTGTTTTTT
v_gene: TRBV10-2; abundance: .; j_gene: TRBJ1-5; d_gene: TRBD1; CDR3aa: CASRAGQGSFTQHF; CDR3nt: TGCGCCAGCAGGGCGGGACAGGGCTCCTTTACCCAGCATTTT
v_gene: TRBV6-5; abundance: .; j_gene: TRBJ1-5; d_gene: TRBD1; CDR3aa: CASSYDRGDQPQHF; CDR3nt: TGTGCCAGCAGTTATGACAGGGGCGATCAGCCCCAGCATTTT
v_gene: TRBV29-1; abundance: .; j_gene: TRBJ1-5; d_gene: .; CDR3aa: CSVVDGRNQPQHF; CDR3nt: TGCAGCGTTGTGGATGGCCGCAATCAGCCCCAGCATTTT
v_gene: TRBV4-1; abundance: .; j_gene: TRBJ2-3; d_gene: .; CDR3aa: CASSLLGADTQYF; CDR3nt: TGCGCCAGCAGCCTTCTCGGGGCAGATACGCAGTATTTT
v_gene: TRBV10-1; abundance: .; j_gene: TRBJ1-5; d_gene: TRBD1; CDR3aa: CASSVDREIGQPQHF; CDR3nt: TGCGCCAGCAGTGTGGACAGGGAAATCGGTCAGCCCCAGCATTTT
v_gene: TRBV11-3; abundance: once; j_gene: TRBJ2-1; d_gene: .; CDR3aa: CASSLWGNNEQFF; CDR3nt: TGTGCCAGCAGCTTGTGGGGAAACAATGAGCAGTTCTTC
v_gene: TRBV11-2; abundance: .; j_gene: TRBJ2-1; d_gene: TRBD1; CDR3aa: CASSLRTGGNEQFF; CDR3nt: TGTGCCAGCAGCTTACGGACAGGGGGAAATGAGCAGTTCTTC
v_gene: TRBV9; abundance: .; j_gene: TRBJ2-1; d_gene: TRBD1; CDR3aa: CASSVGSRGLNEQFF; CDR3nt: TGTGCCAGCAGCGTAGGAAGCAGGGGGCTCAATGAGCAGTTCTTC
v_gene: TRBV4-1; abundance: once; j_gene: TRBJ2-7; d_gene: TRBD1; CDR3aa: CASSQSPGQGAYEQYF; CDR3nt: TGCGCCAGCAGCCAATCTCCGGGACAGGGGGCCTACGAGCAGTACTTC
v_gene: TRBV7-9; abundance: .; j_gene: TRBJ1-1; d_gene: .; CDR3aa: CASIDSRGVNTEAFF; CDR3nt: TGTGCCAGCATCGATTCCAGGGGAGTGAACACTGAAGCTTTCTTT
v_gene: TRBV7-9; abundance: .; j_gene: TRBJ1-6; d_gene: .; CDR3aa: CASSFSDSPLHF; CDR3nt: TGTGCCAGCAGCTTCTCTGATTCACCCCTCCACTTT
v_gene: TRBV13; abundance: .; j_gene: TRBJ1-1; d_gene: .; CDR3aa: CASSLQGRTEAFF; CDR3nt: TGTGCCAGCAGCTTACAGGGGAGGACTGAAGCTTTCTTT
v_gene: TRBV9; abundance: .; j_gene: TRBJ2-5; d_gene: TRBD2; CDR3aa: CASSVATSGGYETQYF; CDR3nt: TGTGCCAGCAGCGTAGCGACTAGCGGGGGGTATGAGACCCAGTACTTC
v_gene: TRBV6-5; abundance: .; j_gene: TRBJ1-2; d_gene: TRBD1; CDR3aa: CASSYLRTGGSYGYTF; CDR3nt: TGTGCCAGCAGTTACCTGAGGACAGGGGGCTCCTATGGCTACACCTTC
v_gene: TRBV5-5; abundance: .; j_gene: TRBJ1-3; d_gene: TRBD1; CDR3aa: CASSPGTGGAGNTIYF; CDR3nt: TGTGCCAGCAGCCCGGGGACAGGGGGCGCTGGAAACACCATATATTTT
v_gene: TRBV30; abundance: .; j_gene: TRBJ1-1; d_gene: TRBD1; CDR3aa: CAWSEADRVNTEAFF; CDR3nt: TGTGCCTGGAGTGAGGCAGACAGGGTAAACACTGAAGCTTTCTTT
v_gene: TRBV7-8; abundance: .; j_gene: TRBJ1-5; d_gene: TRBD1; CDR3aa: CASSEDRLNNQPQHF; CDR3nt: TGTGCCAGCAGCGAGGACAGGTTAAACAATCAGCCCCAGCATTTT
v_gene: TRBV7-3; abundance: .; j_gene: TRBJ1-5; d_gene: .; CDR3aa: CASSLGVGQPQHF; CDR3nt: TGTGCCAGCAGCTTAGGGGTTGGACAGCCCCAGCATTTT
v_gene: TRBV5-8; abundance: .; j_gene: TRBJ2-2; d_gene: TRBD2; CDR3aa: CASSSRAGTSRGELFF; CDR3nt: TGTGCCAGCAGCTCGCGTGCTGGGACTAGCCGCGGGGAGCTGTTTTTT
v_gene: TRBV30; abundance: .; j_gene: TRBJ1-1; d_gene: .; CDR3aa: CAWSVQPGGTEAFF; CDR3nt: TGTGCCTGGAGTGTACAACCTGGTGGCACTGAAGCTTTCTTT
v_gene: TRBV5-1; abundance: once; j_gene: TRBJ2-5; d_gene: TRBD1; CDR3aa: CASSPGQGPQETQYF; CDR3nt: TGCGCCAGCAGCCCGGGACAGGGGCCACAAGAGACCCAGTACTTC
v_gene: TRBV29-1; abundance: .; j_gene: TRBJ1-5; d_gene: TRBD1; CDR3aa: CSVGAGGGNQPQHF; CDR3nt: TGCAGCGTTGGGGCAGGGGGGGGCAATCAGCCCCAGCATTTT
v_gene: TRBV4-2; abundance: .; j_gene: TRBJ2-3; d_gene: TRBD2; CDR3aa: CASSQDQLAGTDTQYF; CDR3nt: TGTGCCAGCAGCCAAGATCAACTAGCGGGGACAGATACGCAGTATTTT
v_gene: TRBV27; abundance: .; j_gene: TRBJ1-1; d_gene: TRBD1; CDR3aa: CASSWDRSNTEAFF; CDR3nt: TGTGCCAGCAGCTGGGACAGGAGCAACACTGAAGCTTTCTTT
v_gene: TRBV25-1; abundance: .; j_gene: TRBJ2-1; d_gene: TRBD1; CDR3aa: CASSGWTGSSYNEQFF; CDR3nt: TGTGCCAGCAGTGGATGGACAGGGAGCTCCTACAATGAGCAGTTCTTC
v_gene: TRBV28; abundance: .; j_gene: TRBJ1-1; d_gene: .; CDR3aa: CASCNLGNTEAFF; CDR3nt: TGTGCCAGCTGTAACTTGGGGAACACTGAAGCTTTCTTT
v_gene: TRBV5-8; abundance: .; j_gene: TRBJ2-5; d_gene: .; CDR3aa: CASSLTSGAIQETQYF; CDR3nt: TGTGCCAGCAGCTTAACCTCAGGGGCCATCCAAGAGACCCAGTACTTC